What follows are 29 T cell receptor beta chains derived from one specimen sequenced in a study of T cells in Graves' hyperthyroidism and ophthalmopathy. The source material, RNA transcripts, was used to amplify TCR beta CDR3 regions. RT-PCR in the first round (using the HTBI primer set) targeted the TCR CDR3. MiXCR was run by TCRdb on the multiplex PCR reads, yielding one entry per CDR3 protein. The profile shows roughly 640,000 distinct CDR3 sequences, roughly 16% of them singletons. The sequenced sample was blood. Receptors were obtained from a woman in her thirties or forties with Graves' ophthalmopathy.

This clonotype occurred many times. The chain couples TRBV3-1 to TRBJ1-6, with D unresolved. The CDR3 is 16 residues long. With 4 bases removed from V and 6 bases from J, the gap between germline ends came to 16 bases. Germline assignment: CDR1 LGHDT and CDR2 YNNKEL (reference sequence). Written as DNA, the CDR3 is TGTGCCAGCAGCCCTGATGGGAGGAGGACTAATTCACCCCTCCACTTT. Its translation: CASSPDGRRTNSPLHF. Based on the CDR3 plus reference TRBV3-1 and TRBJ1-6, the full variable domain is DTAVSQTPKYLVTQMGNDKSIKCEQNLGHDTMYWYKQDSKKFLKIMFSYNNKELIINETVPNRFSPKSPDKAHLNLHINSLELGDSAVYFCASSPDGRRTNSPLHFGNGTRLTVT.

Worth noting for this clonotype: A much larger clone lies one base from this, so it may be a read error. V gene TRBV20-1 combines with J gene TRBJ2-1; TRBD1 aligns across 8 bases. CDR1 is DFQATT, CDR2 SNEGSKA, per germline (reference sequence). The CDR3 spans 16 residues. CDR3 DNA: TGCTGTGCTAGGACAACGACAGGGGAGCTGGTCCATGAGCAGTTCTTC. Translation: CCARTTTGELVHEQFF.

Remarks on this clonotype: The junction shows a germline mismatch at one end, possibly a read error. The chain joins TRBV2 to TRBJ2-3, with 7 bases matching TRBD1. This CDR3 is built from 16 residues. Per germline, CDR1 SNHLY and CDR2 FYNNEI. This CDR3 is CAISAEVWDSEDTQYF. The CDR3 bases are TGTGCCATCAGTGCGGAAGTTTGGGACAGCGAAGATACGCAGTATTTT.

This clonotype appeared a single time. The chain has TRBV19 and TRBJ2-1; D may be TRBD1 or TRBD2 (6 bases each). Trimming removed 4 bases from V and 8 bases from J, with 27 bases in between. The CDR3 length is 18 residues. Germline CDR1 is LNHDA and CDR2 is SQIVND (reference sequence). CDR3 in DNA: TGTGCCAGTAGTACCCTCGAGTGGGGGGCGCCTTTTGTGGATGAGCAGTTCTTC. Translated: CASSTLEWGAPFVDEQFF.

This clonotype was seen ten or more times. The V and J genes are TRBV12-3 or TRBV12-4 and TRBJ2-7, with 7 bases that match TRBD2. The CDR3 length is 14 residues. The junction had 6 bases not matched to a gene; V was cut back by 3 bases and J by 4 bases. The CDR3 DNA sequence: TGTGCCAGCAGTTTCGGGGGGAGTCGGTACGAGCAGTACTTC. Protein: CASSFGGSRYEQYF.

The CDR3 sequence is CASSTIGRTYNEQFF. The CDR3 nucleotides are TGTGCCAGCAGCACCATCGGACGGACCTACAATGAGCAGTTCTTC. The chain joins TRBV11-2 to TRBJ2-1, with D unresolved. This CDR3 is 15 amino acids long. The germline V gene has CDR1 SGHAT and CDR2 FQNNGV. The V and J ends lost 5 bases and 2 bases respectively, with 13 bases between them.

This clonotype was seen many times. The V call is TRBV20-1, the J call TRBJ2-7; D may be TRBD1 (5 bases). V was cut by 0 bases and J by 1 base, with 10 bases left in between. This CDR3 is 14 amino acids long. The V gene's germline CDR1 is DFQATT and CDR2 SNEGSKA (reference sequence). Here the CDR3 DNA reads TGCAGTGCTAGAGATGGGCAGGGTTCCTACGAGCAGTACTTC. This encodes CSARDGQGSYEQYF.

This clonotype was counted a few times. The chain couples TRBV7-9 to TRBJ2-1; possibly TRBD1 or TRBD2 for D (6 bases each). Germline V gene sequence: CDR1 SEHNR, CDR2 FQNEAQ (reference sequence). Trimming stripped 5 bases from V and 8 bases from J, with 19 bases between. This CDR3 spans 15 amino acids. CDR3 protein: CASSPAGRQVYEQFF. The DNA for the CDR3 is TGTGCCAGCAGCCCAGCCGGGAGACAGGTCTATGAGCAGTTCTTC. Together with reference TRBV7-9 and TRBJ2-1, the CDR3 gives the full variable domain: DTGVSQNPRHKITKRGQNVTFRCDPISEHNRLYWYRQTLGQGPEFLTYFQNEAQLEKSRLLSDRFSAERPKGSFSTLEIQRTEQGDSAMYLCASSPAGRQVYEQFFGPGTRLTVL.

This clonotype was counted at least ten times. This chain connects TRBV2 to TRBJ1-5; 12 nucleotides agree with TRBD1. The CDR3 covers 14 residues. CDR1 SNHLY and CDR2 FYNNEI come from the germline V gene. V gave up 8 bases and J gave up 7 bases; unmatched junction bases: 6. CDR3 region: CASAGQGARQPQHF. Here the CDR3 DNA reads TGTGCCAGCGCGGGACAGGGGGCGAGGCAGCCCCAGCATTTT.

In this sample, this clonotype turned up many times. The V gene is TRBV27, the J gene TRBJ1-5, with D perhaps TRBD1 (5 bases). Germline CDR1 is MNHEY and CDR2 is SMNVEV (reference sequence). The CDR3 length is 17 residues. V dropped 2 bases and J dropped 0 bases, with 14 bases sitting between them. Here the CDR3 reads CASSLKLDSYSNQPQHF. CDR3 DNA: TGTGCCAGCAGTTTAAAACTCGACAGTTATAGCAATCAGCCCCAGCATTTT.

This clonotype was counted at least ten times. The J gene is TRBJ1-5, the V gene TRBV24-1; D is unclear. The CDR3 spans 11 residues. Trimming shortened V by 6 bases and J by 1 base, and 0 bases separated the two germline ends. Germline V gene lookup returns CDR1 KGHDR and CDR2 SFDVKD. The chain's CDR3 is CATSSNQPQHF. CDR3 coding DNA: TGTGCCACCAGTAGCAATCAGCCCCAGCATTTT.

V is TRBV7-9 and J is TRBJ1-2; D is unclear. Germline assignment: CDR1 SEHNR and CDR2 FQNEAQ (reference sequence). Trimming removed 5 bases at V and 4 bases at J, with 20 bases between. The CDR3 consists of 16 residues. The DNA of the CDR3 is TGTGCCAGCAGCCCGAACTTAGACGTAGCTTTCTATGGCTACACCTTC. It yields the protein CASSPNLDVAFYGYTF.

The chain has TRBV6-5 and TRBJ1-3; unclear D gene. The V gene lost 2 bases and the J gene lost 0 bases, with 14 bases spanning the gap. The CDR3 totals 17 residues. Germline V gives CDR1 MNHEY, CDR2 SVGAGI. The CDR3 region is CASSYQTPSYSGNTIYF. CDR3 nucleotide sequence: TGTGCCAGCAGTTACCAGACTCCAAGCTACTCTGGAAACACCATATATTTT.

At least ten counts were recorded for this clonotype. The genes are TRBV18 and TRBJ1-2; D call uncertain. Trimming shortened V by 1 base and J by 7 bases, and 10 bases separated the two germline ends. Per germline, CDR1 KGHSH and CDR2 LQKENI. The CDR3 covers 13 residues. CDR3 loop: CASSPQDRGGYTF. The CDR3 coding sequence is TGTGCCAGCTCACCACAGGATCGCGGTGGCTACACCTTC.

The sample holds many counts of this clonotype. In DNA, the CDR3 is TGTGCCAGCAGTTCGGGACGGACCTACGAGCAGTACTTC. As protein: CASSSGRTYEQYF. This rearrangement joins TRBV28 to TRBJ2-7; D possibly uses TRBD1 or TRBD2 (5 bases each). The V end lost 4 bases, the J end lost 2 bases, and 9 bases lay between the germline ends. Germline-derived CDR1 and CDR2 are MDHEN and SYDVKM. The CDR3 is 13 amino acids.

The J gene is TRBJ1-2, the V gene TRBV19; TRBD1 agrees at 8 bases. V lost 5 bases, J lost 6 bases, and 14 bases stayed unmatched. This CDR3 is built from 16 residues. Germline CDR1 LNHDA, CDR2 SQIVND (reference sequence). The CDR3 DNA reads TGTGCCAGTAGTGACCTCCGGACAGGGAGCTTGGATGGCTACACCTTC. Amino acids: CASSDLRTGSLDGYTF.

This clonotype was recorded at least ten times. The rearrangement joins TRBV20-1 to TRBJ2-7, with D hard to call. V was clipped by 6 bases and J by 1 base, with 19 bases between them. CDR1 is DFQATT and CDR2 is SNEGSKA in the germline V gene (reference sequence). The CDR3 is made up of 15 amino acids. Here the CDR3 reads CSAGPSGFQSYEQYF. DNA of the CDR3: TGCAGTGCCGGACCCTCAGGTTTTCAGTCCTACGAGCAGTACTTC.

This clonotype was seen repeatedly, ten times or more. The V and J genes are TRBV27 and TRBJ2-7; possibly TRBD2 for D (6 bases). Between the trimmed V and J ends, which lost 4 bases and 2 bases, there was a span of 12 bases. Germline CDR1 is MNHEY and CDR2 is SMNVEV (reference sequence). The CDR3 loop spans 14 amino acids. CDR3 protein: CASSSTSSAYEQYF. CDR3 in DNA: TGTGCCAGCAGTTCCACTAGCTCAGCCTACGAGCAGTACTTC.

This chain joins TRBV3-1 and TRBJ1-6; D ambiguous. In germline, CDR1 is LGHDT, CDR2 YNNKEL (reference sequence). This CDR3 is 14 amino acids long. V shed 4 bases and J shed 7 bases, with 11 bases lying between them. The CDR3 coding sequence is TGTGCCAGCAGCCCCAGACCCTTCAATTCACCCCTCCACTTT. It encodes CASSPRPFNSPLHF.

This clonotype was recorded many times. The rearrangement links TRBV20-1 to TRBJ2-1; 9 bases are shared with TRBD2. This CDR3 has 15 residues. Germline lookup yields CDR1 DFQATT and CDR2 SNEGSKA (reference sequence). J gave up 9 bases and V 0 bases, and 9 bases lay outside the gene matches. The CDR3 coding sequence is TGCAGTGCTAGAGATGCGGGGGGGCTGGAGTTTGAGCAGTTCTTC. This encodes CSARDAGGLEFEQFF.

The chain is built from TRBV10-3 and TRBJ2-1; 7 bases are a match to TRBD2. Looked up from germline, CDR1 is ENHRY and CDR2 is SYGVKD. CDR3 size: 19 residues. Trimming at V came to 0 bases and at J to 5 bases, leaving 16 bases not matched to a gene. The CDR3, as DNA: TGTGCCATCAGTGAGTCGAAAAAAATCCTCCGGACTAGGGACAATGAGCAGTTCTTC. It translates to CAISESKKILRTRDNEQFF.

As for this clonotype: A much more abundant neighbour one base away suggests this may be a read error. The chain links TRBV9 to TRBJ2-1, with a possible D match to TRBD2 (6 bases). The CDR3 contains 14 residues. The germline V gene has CDR1 SGDLS and CDR2 YYNGEE. V was shortened by 0 bases and J by 9 bases, with 13 bases between the two germline ends. Here the CDR3 DNA reads TGTGCCAGCAGCGTAGGTCCGGGGAGGAGTGAGCAGTTCTTC. It encodes CASSVGPGRSEQFF.

J is TRBJ1-1 and V is TRBV18; no reliable D call. The CDR3 has 14 amino acids. CDR1 is KGHSH, CDR2 LQKENI, per germline. Trimming pared 2 bases from V and 1 base from J, leaving 8 bases between. The chain's CDR3 is CASSPFKGNTEAFF. The CDR3 DNA reads as TGTGCCAGCTCACCATTCAAAGGGAACACTGAAGCTTTCTTT.

This clonotype was detected many times. The CDR3 bases are TGTGCCAGCAGCTTGGGCGGAGGGGGCCCCTCAGATACGCAGTATTTT. Amino acids: CASSLGGGGPSDTQYF. The chain carries TRBV7-2 and TRBJ2-3; D is perhaps TRBD1 (7 bases). Germline V lookup: CDR1 SGHTA, CDR2 FQGNSA. This CDR3 spans 16 amino acids. Trimming pared 3 bases from V and 4 bases from J, leaving 17 bases between.

V gene TRBV27 combines with J gene TRBJ1-5, with D maybe TRBD1 (6 bases). The CDR3 is made up of 14 amino acids. Per germline, CDR1 MNHEY and CDR2 SMNVEV (reference sequence). V shed 2 bases and J shed 3 bases, with 8 bases lying between them. The CDR3, as DNA: TGTGCCAGCAGTTTAGGGGGGCTCAATCAGCCCCAGCATTTT. It is translated as CASSLGGLNQPQHF.

This clonotype was recorded many times. The rearrangement uses TRBV11-2 and TRBJ2-3; TRBD2 agrees at 10 bases. V dropped 0 bases and J dropped 10; count of bases not matched to a gene: 13. This CDR3 region has 17 residues. From germline, CDR1 is SGHAT and CDR2 FQNNGV. The CDR3 DNA is TGTGCCAGCAGCTTAGACTACGAACTAGCGGGGATCCGGTCGCAGTATTTT. This encodes CASSLDYELAGIRSQYF.

In this sample, this clonotype turned up a few times. The CDR3 sequence is CASSRAGLAGADEQFF. The CDR3, as DNA: TGTGCCAGCAGTCGCGCAGGACTAGCCGGAGCCGATGAGCAGTTCTTC. The gene calls are TRBV7-9 and TRBJ2-1; 8 nucleotides align to TRBD2. Per germline, CDR1 SEHNR and CDR2 FQNEAQ (reference sequence). CDR3 length: 16 residues. The J segment lost 8 bases and the V segment lost 6 bases, leaving 15 bases of the junction unmatched. Using reference TRBV7-9 and TRBJ2-1 for the parts outside the CDR3, the full variable domain is DTGVSQNPRHKITKRGQNVTFRCDPISEHNRLYWYRQTLGQGPEFLTYFQNEAQLEKSRLLSDRFSAERPKGSFSTLEIQRTEQGDSAMYLCASSRAGLAGADEQFFGPGTRLTVL.

The J gene is TRBJ1-4, the V gene TRBV5-1, with 8 bases that match TRBD1. CDR1 is SGHRS and CDR2 is YFSETQ in the germline V gene. V dropped 4 bases and J dropped 0; count of bases not matched to a gene: 8. The CDR3 covers 17 residues. CDR3 amino acids: CASSLGQGRTTNEKLFF. In DNA form, the CDR3 reads TGCGCCAGCAGCCTTGGACAGGGACGTACAACTAATGAAAAACTGTTTTTT.

This clonotype has a handful of counts. This chain connects TRBV29-1 to TRBJ2-6; the D gene is possibly TRBD2 (6 bases). Trimming cost V 5 bases and J 9 bases, with 11 bases left between them. The CDR3 length is 12 residues. Germline V gene sequence: CDR1 SQVTM, CDR2 ANQGSEA. CDR3 in DNA: TGCAGCGTTTTGGAGGGCGGCAACGTCCTGACTTTC. It yields the protein CSVLEGGNVLTF.